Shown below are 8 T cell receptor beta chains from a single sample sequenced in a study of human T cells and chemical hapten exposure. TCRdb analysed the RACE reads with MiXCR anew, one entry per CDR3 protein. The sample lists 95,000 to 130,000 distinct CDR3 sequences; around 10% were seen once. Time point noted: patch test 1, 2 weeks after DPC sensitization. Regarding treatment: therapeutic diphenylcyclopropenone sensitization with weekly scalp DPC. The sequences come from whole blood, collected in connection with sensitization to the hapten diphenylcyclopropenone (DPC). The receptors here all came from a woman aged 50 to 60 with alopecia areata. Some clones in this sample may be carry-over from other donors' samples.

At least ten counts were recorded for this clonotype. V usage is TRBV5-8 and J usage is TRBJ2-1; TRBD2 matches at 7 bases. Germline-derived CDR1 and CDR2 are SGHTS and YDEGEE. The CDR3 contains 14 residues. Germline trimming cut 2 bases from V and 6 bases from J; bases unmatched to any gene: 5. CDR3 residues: CASSLSGVINEQFF. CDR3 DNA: TGTGCCAGCAGCTTAAGCGGGGTTATCAATGAGCAGTTCTTC.

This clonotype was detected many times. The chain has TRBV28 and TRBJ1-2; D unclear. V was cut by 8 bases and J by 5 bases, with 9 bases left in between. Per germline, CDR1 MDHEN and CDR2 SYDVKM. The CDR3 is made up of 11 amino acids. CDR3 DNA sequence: TGTGCCAGCGGGCAGGAATATGGCTACACCTTC. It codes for CASGQEYGYTF.

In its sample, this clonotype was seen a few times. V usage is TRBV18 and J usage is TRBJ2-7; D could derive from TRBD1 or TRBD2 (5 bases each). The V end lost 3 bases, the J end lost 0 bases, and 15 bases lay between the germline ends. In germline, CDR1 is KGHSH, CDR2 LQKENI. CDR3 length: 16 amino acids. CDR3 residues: CASSPYGTGSSYEQYF. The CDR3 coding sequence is TGTGCCAGCTCACCTTACGGGACGGGTAGCTCCTACGAGCAGTACTTC. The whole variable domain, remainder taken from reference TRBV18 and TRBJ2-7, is NAGVMQNPRHLVRRRGQEARLRCSPMKGHSHVYWYRQLPEEGLKFMVYLQKENIIDESGMPKERFSAEFPKEGPSILRIQQVVRGDSAAYFCASSPYGTGSSYEQYFGPGTRLTVT.

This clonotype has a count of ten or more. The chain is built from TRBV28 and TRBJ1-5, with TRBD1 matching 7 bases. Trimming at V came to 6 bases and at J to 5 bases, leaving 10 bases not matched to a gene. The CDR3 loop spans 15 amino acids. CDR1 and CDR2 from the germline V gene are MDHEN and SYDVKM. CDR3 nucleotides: TGTGCCAGCAGCTCAGGACAGGACTTAGATCAGCCCCAGCATTTT. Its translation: CASSSGQDLDQPQHF.

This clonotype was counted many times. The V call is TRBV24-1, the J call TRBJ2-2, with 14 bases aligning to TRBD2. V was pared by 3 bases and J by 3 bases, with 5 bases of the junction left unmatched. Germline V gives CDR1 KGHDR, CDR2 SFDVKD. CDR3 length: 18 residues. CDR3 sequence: CATSDEGLAGVYTGELFF. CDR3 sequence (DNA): TGTGCCACCAGTGATGAGGGACTAGCGGGAGTGTACACCGGGGAGCTGTTTTTT.

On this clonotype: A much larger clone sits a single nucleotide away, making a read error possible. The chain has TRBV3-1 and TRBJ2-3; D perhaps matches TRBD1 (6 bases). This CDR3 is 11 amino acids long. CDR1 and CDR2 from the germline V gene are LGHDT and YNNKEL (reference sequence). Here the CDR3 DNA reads TGTGTCAGCTCGACAGGAGATACGCAGTATTTT. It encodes CVSSTGDTQYF.

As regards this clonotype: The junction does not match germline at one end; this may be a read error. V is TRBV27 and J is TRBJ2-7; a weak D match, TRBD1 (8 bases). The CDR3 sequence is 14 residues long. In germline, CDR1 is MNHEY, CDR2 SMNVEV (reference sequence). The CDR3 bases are TGTGCCAGCAGTGGGGGGGACAGGAGGTACGAGCAGCACTTC. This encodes CASSGGDRRYEQHF.

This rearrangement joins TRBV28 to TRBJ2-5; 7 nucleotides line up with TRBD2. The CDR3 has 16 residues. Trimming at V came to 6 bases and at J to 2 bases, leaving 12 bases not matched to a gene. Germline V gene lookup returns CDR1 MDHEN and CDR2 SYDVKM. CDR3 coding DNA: TGTGCCAGCAGCCCTCCACAGCGGGGACTGCAAGAGACCCAGTACTTC. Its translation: CASSPPQRGLQETQYF.